This T cell receptor (beta chain) was identified in a study of T cell changes during pregnancy in multiple sclerosis. Germline loops: CDR1 MNHEY, CDR2 SVGAGI. V dropped 2 bases and J dropped 0 bases, with 5 bases sitting between them. The length of the CDR3 is 14 residues. Some clones are missing from TCRdb's copy, which holds only in-frame ones; the method was immunoSEQ multiplex PCR. The sample carries 90,000 to 120,000 clones, 91% recorded once. The chain joins TRBV6-5 to TRBJ2-1; the D is unclear. The TCR sequence derives from a female donor with multiple sclerosis, enrolled in a pregnancy study. Sequencing was performed on peripheral blood, taken after pregnancy. Here the CDR3 reads CASSYVSSYNEQFF. CDR3 DNA sequence: TGTGCCAGCAGTTACGTCAGCTCCTACAATGAGCAGTTCTTC.